Shown below are 26 T cell receptor beta chains from a single sample sequenced in a study of blood T cell repertoires in COVID-19. Measured with immunoSEQ multiplex PCR; TCRdb has only the in-frame clones, and not every one. The table includes over 250,000 clones, about 88% detected once. The sequencing sample was made of PBMCs or T cells enriched from blood (not recorded which). The source of these receptors is a woman aged 45 to 65 who had recovered from COVID-19.

This clone is a singleton in its sample. The V and J genes are TRBV4-1 and TRBJ1-5; unclear D gene. The ends were cut back, 2 bases at V and 2 bases at J, with 7 bases in the middle. This CDR3 has 14 amino acids. The V gene's germline CDR1 is MGHRA and CDR2 YSYEKL. Written as DNA, the CDR3 is TGCGCCAGCAGCCAACACTTAGGCAATCAGCCCCAGCATTTT. It specifies CASSQHLGNQPQHF.

The chain is built from TRBV5-5 and TRBJ1-1; D perhaps matches TRBD1 (6 bases). Germline V CDR1 and CDR2: SGHKS, YYEKEE (reference sequence). V was clipped by 1 base and J by 4 bases, with 14 bases between them. The CDR3 sequence is 15 residues long. CDR3 region: CASSLRPGDVTEAFF. The CDR3 region has the DNA TGTGCCAGCAGCTTGAGGCCAGGGGATGTCACTGAAGCTTTCTTT.

V gene TRBV11-2 combines with J gene TRBJ1-2; 8 bases align to TRBD1. This CDR3 is built from 15 residues. The V and J ends lost 4 bases and 7 bases, in that order; junction bases with no gene match: 11. CDR1 and CDR2 (germline): SGHAT, FQNNGV. The CDR3 bases are TGTGCCAGCAGCTCGTTTGGTGGGACAGGCGCTGGCTACACCTTC. Translation gives CASSSFGGTGAGYTF.

This clone was seen a handful of times. The chain combines TRBV28 with TRBJ1-2; TRBD1 is a possible D gene (6 bases). Trimming took 4 bases from V and 6 from J, leaving 27 bases between them. From germline, CDR1 is MDHEN and CDR2 SYDVKM. This CDR3 region has 18 residues. The CDR3 loop reads CASSSYRYTTAGAHGYTF. As DNA, the CDR3 is TGTGCCAGCAGTTCCTATCGATACACGACCGCAGGGGCACATGGCTACACCTTC.

The chain links TRBV2 to TRBJ1-3; D remains unclear. The CDR3 is made up of 12 amino acids. Trimming cost V 5 bases and J 3 bases, with 5 bases left between them. Germline V gene sequence: CDR1 SNHLY, CDR2 FYNNEI. CDR3 sequence: CASSPNGNTIYF. Written as DNA, the CDR3 is TGTGCCAGCAGTCCTAATGGAAACACCATATATTTT.

The J gene is TRBJ1-4, the V gene TRBV7-2; 8 bases are shared with TRBD1. The V gene end was trimmed by 3 bases and the J gene end by 3 bases; junction bases not matched to a gene: 0. The CDR3 is 14 residues long. Germline V gene lookup returns CDR1 SGHTA and CDR2 FQGNSA. The CDR3 here is CASSLDRANEKLFF. Here the CDR3 DNA reads TGTGCCAGCAGCTTGGACAGGGCTAATGAAAAACTGTTTTTT.

Regarding this clone: This same CDR3 is encoded by further DNA sequences in the sample. As DNA, the CDR3 is TGTGCCAGCAGCTTGGTGGCCGCTAACTATGGCTACACCTTC. Its protein product is CASSLVAANYGYTF. The chain combines TRBV5-5 with TRBJ1-2; D uncertain. Germline lookup yields CDR1 SGHKS and CDR2 YYEKEE (reference sequence). Trimming shortened V by 0 bases and J by 0 bases, and 6 bases separated the two germline ends. CDR3 length: 14 amino acids.

The chain couples TRBV29-1 to TRBJ2-2, with D perhaps matching TRBD2 (7 bases). The germline V gene encodes CDR1 SQVTM and CDR2 ANQGSEA. The CDR3 has 14 amino acids. V lost 6 bases and J 3 bases, leaving 14 bases between the germline ends. The DNA for the CDR3 is TGCAGCGTGGGGGGGCTAGCGTACACCGGGGAGCTGTTTTTT. As protein: CSVGGLAYTGELFF.

The J gene is TRBJ1-6, the V gene TRBV28; D remains unclear. Germline V lookup: CDR1 MDHEN, CDR2 SYDVKM. The CDR3 covers 14 residues. Trimming took 3 bases from V and 6 from J, leaving 9 bases between them. CDR3 in amino acids: CASSFSGGNSPLHF. The CDR3 DNA follows: TGTGCCAGCAGTTTCTCTGGCGGTAATTCACCCCTCCACTTT.

This clone appeared a single time. The gene calls are TRBV4-2 and TRBJ2-7; TRBD2 matches 15 bases. V dropped 4 bases and J dropped 6; count of bases not matched to a gene: 4. CDR1 and CDR2 from the germline V gene are LGHNA and YNFKEQ. The CDR3 is 15 amino acids. The CDR3 nucleotides read TGTGCCAGCAGCCGCGGGACTAGCGGGAGGAGCGAGCAGTACTTC. Translated: CASSRGTSGRSEQYF.

The chain carries TRBV4-1 and TRBJ1-5, with TRBD1 as a possible D gene (5 bases). Trimming took 0 bases from V and 9 from J, leaving 12 bases between them. The CDR3 is made up of 14 amino acids. Germline CDR1 MGHRA, CDR2 YSYEKL. The CDR3 sequence: CASSQDARQGPQHF. The DNA of the CDR3 is TGCGCCAGCAGCCAAGATGCCCGCCAGGGGCCCCAGCATTTT.

The V call is TRBV18, the J call TRBJ2-7, with TRBD2 matching over 11 bases. V lost 6 bases and J lost 3; bases outside the gene matches: 10. CDR3 length: 16 amino acids. CDR1 KGHSH and CDR2 LQKENI come from the germline V gene. For the CDR3, the DNA is TGTGCCAGCTCCGGGGGACTAGCGGCAGTAAACTACGAGCAGTACTTC. It encodes CASSGGLAAVNYEQYF. Complete variable domain (other parts from reference TRBV18 and TRBJ2-7): NAGVMQNPRHLVRRRGQEARLRCSPMKGHSHVYWYRQLPEEGLKFMVYLQKENIIDESGMPKERFSAEFPKEGPSILRIQQVVRGDSAAYFCASSGGLAAVNYEQYFGPGTRLTVT.

CDR3 sequence reads: CASEFDTGREQYF. CDR3 DNA sequence: TGTGCCAGCGAGTTCGATACAGGTCGCGAGCAGTACTTC. The rearrangement links TRBV2 to TRBJ2-7, with D possibly TRBD1 on 5 matching bases. The CDR3 sequence is 13 residues long. The ends were cut back, 8 bases at V and 6 bases at J, with 17 bases in the middle. Per the germline V gene, CDR1 is SNHLY and CDR2 is FYNNEI.

The chain recombines TRBV18 with TRBJ1-2, with TRBD1 identical over 8 bases. Germline V CDR1 and CDR2: KGHSH, LQKENI. Losses at the gene ends were 2 bases for V and 4 bases for J; bases not matched to a gene: 3. There are 14 residues in the CDR3. CDR3 in amino acids: CASSPGQGLYGYTF. Here the CDR3 DNA reads TGTGCCAGCTCACCAGGACAGGGCCTCTATGGCTACACCTTC.

The gene calls are TRBV28 and TRBJ1-1, with 9 bases that match TRBD1. This CDR3 has 15 amino acids. The V gene end was trimmed by 3 bases and the J gene end by 6 bases; junction bases not matched to a gene: 8. Germline lookup yields CDR1 MDHEN and CDR2 SYDVKM. The CDR3 DNA reads as TGTGCCAGCAGTTTTCGACAGGGGGTTCGCGCTGAAGCTTTCTTT. It is translated as CASSFRQGVRAEAFF.

The V and J genes are TRBV7-6 and TRBJ2-1; no firm D call. Trimming pared 5 bases from V and 10 bases from J, leaving 15 bases between. The CDR3 totals 13 residues. Germline V gene sequence: CDR1 SGHVS, CDR2 FNYEAQ. CDR3 amino acids: CASSLFQRGEQFF. In nucleotides, the CDR3 is TGTGCCAGCAGCCTATTTCAGCGTGGGGAGCAGTTCTTC.

In this sample, this clone turned up a few times. The chain carries TRBV5-8 and TRBJ2-7; TRBD1 matches at 11 bases. Germline CDR1 is SGHTS and CDR2 is YDEGEE. V shed 4 bases, J shed 6 bases, and the junction held 9 bases outside the gene matches. The CDR3 sequence is 15 residues long. CDR3 DNA sequence: TGTGCCAGCAGCGGTGGGACAGGGGGAAGTGTCGAGCAGTACTTC. It translates to CASSGGTGGSVEQYF.

This clone occurred once. This rearrangement joins TRBV28 to TRBJ1-6; 9 positions match TRBD1. In germline, CDR1 is MDHEN, CDR2 SYDVKM. The ends lost 5 bases at V and 10 bases at J; junction bases unmatched: 6. This CDR3 region has 14 residues. CDR3 protein: CASSTGGWGSPLHF. The DNA of the CDR3 is TGTGCCAGCAGTACAGGGGGCTGGGGGTCACCCCTCCACTTT.

This clone has only one observation. The chain joins TRBV6-2 or TRBV6-3 to TRBJ1-5, with D possibly being TRBD1 (5 bases). The CDR3 extends over 12 amino acids. Looked up from germline, CDR1 is MNHEY and CDR2 is SVGEGT. The V and J ends lost 5 bases and 7 bases respectively, with 9 bases between them. CDR3 coding DNA: TGTGCCAGCAGTGGGGGGAACCAGCCCCAGCATTTT. It codes for CASSGGNQPQHF.

This rearrangement joins TRBV29-1 to TRBJ1-1, with 8 bases fitting TRBD1. Unmatched junction bases numbered 7, after V lost 6 bases and J lost 4 bases. CDR3 length: 13 amino acids. In germline, CDR1 is SQVTM, CDR2 ANQGSEA. CDR3 DNA: TGCAGCGTCGGACAGGGTAAAGGCACTGAAGCTTTCTTT. This translates into CSVGQGKGTEAFF.

The chain uses TRBV3-1 (or the pseudogene TRBV3-2) and TRBJ1-2; D might be TRBD1 (6 bases). CDR1 LGHDT and CDR2 YNNKEL come from the germline V gene (reference sequence). V shed 3 bases and J shed 6 bases, with 11 bases lying between them. CDR3 length: 13 residues. The CDR3 reads CASSQRQADGYTF. CDR3 DNA: TGTGCCAGCAGCCAGAGACAGGCAGATGGCTACACCTTC.

V gene TRBV7-3 combines with J gene TRBJ2-2; 8 bases match TRBD2. The CDR3 contains 15 residues. Germline V gene data show CDR1 as SGHTA and CDR2 as FQGTGA. V shed 3 bases and J 3 bases; nucleotides not matched to a gene: 3. The CDR3 here is CASSLGLGYTGELFF. The CDR3, as DNA: TGTGCCAGCAGCTTGGGACTAGGGTACACCGGGGAGCTGTTTTTT. The whole variable domain, remainder taken from reference TRBV7-3 and TRBJ2-2, is GAGVSQTPSNKVTEKGKYVELRCDPISGHTALYWYRQSLGQGPEFLIYFQGTGAADDSGLPNDRFFAVRPEGSVSTLKIQRTERGDSAVYLCASSLGLGYTGELFFGEGSRLTVL.

The gene calls are TRBV4-1 and TRBJ1-1; D possibly corresponds to TRBD1 (5 bases). Trimming removed 0 bases from V and 4 bases from J, with 12 bases in between. Per the germline V gene, CDR1 is MGHRA and CDR2 is YSYEKL. This CDR3 region has 15 residues. CDR3 nucleotides: TGCGCCAGCAGCCAAGAAGTTAGGGGAGGCACTGAAGCTTTCTTT. Amino acid sequence: CASSQEVRGGTEAFF.

The chain is built from TRBV29-1 and TRBJ1-5; TRBD1 agrees at 9 bases. The CDR3 is 13 amino acids. J was trimmed by 6 bases and V by 4 bases; bases with no gene match: 4. The germline V gene has CDR1 SQVTM and CDR2 ANQGSEA. CDR3 coding DNA: TGCAGCGTTGGGGGGACAGGGTTTCAGCCCCAGCATTTT. This sequence encodes CSVGGTGFQPQHF.

The chain is built from TRBV2 and TRBJ2-7; D possibly corresponds to TRBD2 (5 bases). The germline V and J ends were trimmed by 8 bases and 2 bases, with 16 bases remaining between them. The CDR3 is 14 residues long. Germline V gives CDR1 SNHLY, CDR2 FYNNEI. CDR3 residues: CASQVPRAPYEQYF. CDR3 nucleotide sequence: TGTGCCAGCCAAGTGCCGAGGGCTCCCTACGAGCAGTACTTC.

The chain couples TRBV28 to TRBJ1-1; D gene unclear. Deletions cut 2 bases from V and 11 bases from J, with 18 bases between. The CDR3 contains 14 residues. Germline-derived CDR1 and CDR2 are MDHEN and SYDVKM. The CDR3 nucleotides are TGTGCCAGCAGTTTAGAGACAACCGGCTTGGGCGCTTTCTTT. Translating gives CASSLETTGLGAFF.